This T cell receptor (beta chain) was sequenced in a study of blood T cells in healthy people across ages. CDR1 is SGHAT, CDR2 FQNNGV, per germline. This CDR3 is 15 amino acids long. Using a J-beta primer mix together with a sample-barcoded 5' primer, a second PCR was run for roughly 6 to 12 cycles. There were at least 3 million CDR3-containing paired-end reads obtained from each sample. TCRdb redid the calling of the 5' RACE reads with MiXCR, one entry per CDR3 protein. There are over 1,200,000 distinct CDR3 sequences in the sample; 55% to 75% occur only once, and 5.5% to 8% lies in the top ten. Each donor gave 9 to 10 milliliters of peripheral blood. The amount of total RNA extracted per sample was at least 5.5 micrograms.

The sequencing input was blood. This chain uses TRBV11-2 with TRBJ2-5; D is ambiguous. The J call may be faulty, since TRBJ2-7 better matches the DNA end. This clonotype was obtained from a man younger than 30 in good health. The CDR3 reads CASSFPRLGVGEQYF. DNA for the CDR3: TGTGCCAGCAGCTTCCCCCGCCTTGGGGTTGGCGAGCAGTACTTC.